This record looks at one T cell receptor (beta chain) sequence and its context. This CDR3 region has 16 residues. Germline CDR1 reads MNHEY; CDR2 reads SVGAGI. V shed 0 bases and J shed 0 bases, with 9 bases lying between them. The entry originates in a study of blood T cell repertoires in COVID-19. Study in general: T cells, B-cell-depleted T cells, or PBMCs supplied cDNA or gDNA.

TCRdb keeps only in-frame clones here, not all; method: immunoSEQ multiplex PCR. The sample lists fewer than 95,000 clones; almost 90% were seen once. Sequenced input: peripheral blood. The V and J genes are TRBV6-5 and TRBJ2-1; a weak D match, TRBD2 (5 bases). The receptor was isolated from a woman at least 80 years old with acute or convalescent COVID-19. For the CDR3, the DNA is TGTGCCAGCAGTTACTCGATAACTAGCTCCTACAATGAGCAGTTCTTC. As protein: CASSYSITSSYNEQFF.